Each of the 27 T cell receptor beta chains below was sequenced from the same sample in a study of blood T cells in healthy people across ages. Then a second PCR, running roughly 7 to 11 cycles, was carried out with a sample-barcoded 5' primer and a J-beta primer mix. TCRdb reanalysed the 5' RACE reads using MiXCR and keeps one entry per CDR3 protein. There are fewer than 950,000 distinct CDR3 sequences in the sample; roughly 35% occur only once, and under 15% lies in the top ten. Sequenced: blood. These receptors all stem from a man aged 18-30 years in good health.

This clonotype has a count of ten or more. The CDR3 sequence is CASSLRPAYEQYF. CDR3 DNA: TGTGCCAGCAGCTTAAGGCCCGCATACGAGCAGTACTTC. This chain links TRBV7-2 with TRBJ2-7; D gene uncertain. This CDR3 spans 13 amino acids. Germline loops: CDR1 SGHTA, CDR2 FQGNSA. The V and J ends lost 2 bases and 4 bases respectively, with 9 bases between them.

This clonotype occurred once. The J gene is TRBJ2-3, the V gene TRBV6-1; D is tentatively TRBD1 or TRBD2 (5 bases each). Germline CDR1 MNHNS, CDR2 SASEGT. The CDR3 has 19 residues. V lost 6 bases, J lost 1 base, and 26 bases lay in between. DNA of the CDR3: TGTGCCAGCAGGGATGAGGGACCAGCGTTTCTAGGTGGCACAGATACGCAGTATTTT. This codes for CASRDEGPAFLGGTDTQYF.

The CDR3 loop is CASSRTGDRNEQYF. As DNA, the CDR3 is TGTGCCAGCAGCAGGACAGGGGATCGCAATGAGCAGTACTTC. The chain joins TRBV2 to TRBJ2-7; 9 nucleotides agree with TRBD1. CDR1 SNHLY and CDR2 FYNNEI come from the germline V gene. After removal of 6 bases from V and 7 bases from J, the junction contained 10 bases not matched to a gene. The CDR3 is 14 residues long.

The chain couples TRBV27 to TRBJ2-1, with D unclear. From germline, CDR1 is MNHEY and CDR2 SMNVEV (reference sequence). V was clipped by 3 bases and J by 6 bases, with 12 bases between them. The CDR3 consists of 14 residues. CDR3 sequence reads: CASSLELGCNEQFF. The CDR3 DNA sequence: TGTGCCAGCAGTTTGGAGCTAGGGTGCAATGAGCAGTTCTTC.

The chain links TRBV7-6 to TRBJ1-1, with TRBD1 as a possible D gene (5 bases). Between the trimmed V and J ends, which lost 1 base and 2 bases, there was a span of 14 bases. Germline V lookup: CDR1 SGHVS, CDR2 FNYEAQ. The CDR3 length is 16 residues. Here the CDR3 DNA reads TGTGCCAGCAGCTTAGTCGAGGGGCAGAAAAACACTGAAGCTTTCTTT. Its protein is CASSLVEGQKNTEAFF.

The V gene is TRBV3-1, the J gene TRBJ2-1; 8 nucleotides line up with TRBD2. The CDR3 totals 16 residues. Germline lookup yields CDR1 LGHDT and CDR2 YNNKEL (reference sequence). Trimming took 2 bases from V and 4 from J; bases not matched to a gene: 7. For the CDR3, the DNA is TGTGCCAGCAGCCAAATCGGGGCGGGGGGTTACAATGAGCAGTTCTTC. It encodes CASSQIGAGGYNEQFF.

The V gene is TRBV12-3 or TRBV12-4, the J gene TRBJ2-7, with a tentative D call TRBD2 (5 bases). The CDR3 extends over 13 amino acids. The V and J ends lost 7 bases and 7 bases respectively, with 17 bases between them. The CDR3 coding sequence is TGTGCCAGCAACTTAGGACTTTTGGGTGAGCAGTACTTC. It specifies CASNLGLLGEQYF.

The chain uses TRBV5-1 and TRBJ1-1; 7 bases align to TRBD1. The trim removed 4 bases at V and 8 bases at J, leaving 11 bases unmatched. In germline, CDR1 is SGHRS, CDR2 YFSETQ. This CDR3 is 14 amino acids long. CDR3 in DNA: TGCGCCAGCAGCACAACAGGGGTTGTAGAGGAAGCTTTCTTT. Protein product: CASSTTGVVEEAFF.

This sequence joins TRBV10-3 and TRBJ1-2, with TRBD1 identical over 10 bases. This CDR3 is 14 amino acids long. Germline V gene data show CDR1 as ENHRY and CDR2 as SYGVKD. V gave up 5 bases and J gave up 5 bases; unmatched junction bases: 5. In DNA form, the CDR3 reads TGTGCCATCAGTCCGGGACAGGGGACGTATGGCTACACCTTC. It encodes CAISPGQGTYGYTF.

This sequence joins TRBV5-1 and TRBJ1-1, with D possibly matching TRBD1 (5 bases). The germline CDR1 and CDR2 sequences are SGHRS and YFSETQ. The length of the CDR3 is 14 residues. Trimming took 3 bases from V and 6 from J, leaving 15 bases between them. CDR3 sequence reads: CASSSRDSRAEAFF. The CDR3 DNA reads TGCGCCAGCAGCTCGAGGGACTCTAGGGCTGAAGCTTTCTTT.

As concerns this clonotype: A much larger clone sits a single nucleotide away, making a read error possible. The CDR3 DNA sequence: TGTGCCTGCCGCAGCTCCTACAATGAGCGGTTCTTC. It yields the protein CACRSSYNERFF. The chain employs TRBV30 and TRBJ2-1; D not resolved. Per the germline V gene, CDR1 is GTSNPN and CDR2 is SVGIG (reference sequence). The CDR3 length is 12 residues.

The table lists this clonotype with a count of one. The chain employs TRBV4-1 and TRBJ2-3; D perhaps matches TRBD1 (7 bases). With 3 bases removed from V and 2 bases from J, the gap between germline ends came to 15 bases. CDR1 and CDR2 from the germline V gene are MGHRA and YSYEKL. CDR3 size: 16 residues. The CDR3 nucleotides read TGCGCCAGCAGCCAGGTCAGGGGGGCCTTCACAGATACGCAGTATTTT. This sequence encodes CASSQVRGAFTDTQYF.

The chain is built from TRBV20-1 and TRBJ1-4, with D maybe TRBD1 (5 bases). The CDR3 contains 12 residues. The V end was cut by 6 bases, the J end by 3 bases, with 8 bases between. Germline V CDR1 and CDR2: DFQATT, SNEGSKA (reference sequence). The CDR3 DNA is TGCAGTGCCCGGGGACCTAATGAAAAACTGTTTTTT. Amino acids: CSARGPNEKLFF.

V gene TRBV5-1 combines with J gene TRBJ2-1; no clear D gene. The length of the CDR3 is 13 residues. Germline loops: CDR1 SGHRS, CDR2 YFSETQ. V lost 1 base and J 15 bases, leaving 17 bases between the germline ends. CDR3 residues: CASSLQVDGVRFF. CDR3 coding DNA: TGCGCCAGCAGCTTGCAGGTCGACGGTGTACGGTTCTTC.

The chain links TRBV5-1 to TRBJ1-4; D perhaps matches TRBD1 (6 bases). This CDR3 contains 14 residues. Germline-derived CDR1 and CDR2 are SGHRS and YFSETQ. The V end was cut by 5 bases, the J end by 8 bases, with 16 bases between. CDR3 nucleotide sequence: TGCGCCAGCAGTCGGGACACCAACGGGGAAAAACTGTTTTTT. Translating gives CASSRDTNGEKLFF.

The rearrangement uses TRBV28 and TRBJ2-3, with 10 bases fitting TRBD1. V was clipped by 3 bases and J by 3 bases; unmatched bases: 3. The V gene's germline CDR1 is MDHEN and CDR2 SYDVKM. The CDR3 is 15 residues long. The CDR3 reads CASSFGDRGTDTQYF. The CDR3 nucleotides are TGTGCCAGCAGTTTCGGGGACAGGGGAACAGATACGCAGTATTTT.

The chain recombines TRBV6-5 with TRBJ2-2; TRBD1 matches at 10 bases. The CDR3 spans 15 residues. Germline CDR1 is MNHEY and CDR2 is SVGAGI. Unmatched junction bases numbered 4, after V lost 3 bases and J lost 6 bases. The CDR3 region has the DNA TGTGCCAGCAGTTATGGACAGGGGGTACCCGGGGAGCTGTTTTTT. It specifies CASSYGQGVPGELFF.

The rearrangement joins TRBV29-1 to TRBJ1-2, with 8 positions matching TRBD1. CDR3 length: 13 residues. CDR1 is SQVTM and CDR2 is ANQGSEA in the germline V gene. With 4 bases clipped from V and 7 bases from J, the junction kept 8 bases outside the gene matches. The CDR3 nucleotides read TGCAGCGTTGTCGGACAGGGAAACGTTGGCTACACCTTC. This translates into CSVVGQGNVGYTF. Variable domain in full (rest from reference TRBV29-1 and TRBJ1-2): SAVISQKPSRDICQRGTSLTIQCQVDSQVTMMFWYRQQPGQSLTLIATANQGSEATYESGFVIDKFPISRPNLTFSTLTVSNMSPEDSSIYLCSVVGQGNVGYTFGSGTRLTVV.

This clonotype appeared a few times. The chain joins TRBV7-3 to TRBJ2-7, with 10 bases aligning to TRBD1. V gave up 3 bases and J gave up 0 bases; unmatched junction bases: 5. Germline lookup yields CDR1 SGHTA and CDR2 FQGTGA. The CDR3 has 16 residues. The CDR3 nucleotides are TGTGCCAGCAGCTTCCTGGGACAGGGGAGCTCCTACGAGCAGTACTTC. Translating gives CASSFLGQGSSYEQYF.

The chain carries TRBV11-1 and TRBJ2-7, with 7 bases matching TRBD1. Trimming removed 5 bases from V and 6 bases from J; junction bases left unmatched: 13. This CDR3 contains 15 residues. The germline V gene encodes CDR1 SGHAT and CDR2 FQDESV (reference sequence). Here the CDR3 DNA reads TGTGCCAGCAGCCGACCGGGACAGCCTATTGGCGAGCAGTACTTC. This codes for CASSRPGQPIGEQYF.

This clonotype was picked up a small number of times. The rearrangement links TRBV5-1 to TRBJ2-7; D not certain. Between the trimmed V and J ends, which lost 5 bases and 5 bases, there was a span of 23 bases. Germline CDR1 SGHRS, CDR2 YFSETQ. This CDR3 has 16 amino acids. CDR3 residues: CASRIDVPLTTHEQYF. The CDR3 region has the DNA TGCGCCAGCAGAATTGACGTACCCCTAACTACCCACGAGCAGTACTTC.

The chain uses TRBV6-2 or TRBV6-3 and TRBJ2-3; D is unclear. V was cut by 1 base and J by 6 bases, with 5 bases left in between. CDR1 is MNHEY, CDR2 SVGEGT, per germline. The CDR3 length is 12 residues. The CDR3 loop reads CASSYFSDTQYF. Written as DNA, the CDR3 is TGTGCCAGCAGTTACTTCTCCGATACGCAGTATTTT.

The chain joins TRBV4-1 to TRBJ2-7; D may be TRBD2 (5 bases). The CDR3 totals 13 residues. Germline V CDR1 and CDR2: MGHRA, YSYEKL. V was shortened by 1 base and J by 5 bases, with 9 bases between the two germline ends. This chain's CDR3 is CASSQVSGNEQYF. The CDR3 bases are TGCGCCAGCAGCCAAGTATCCGGGAACGAGCAGTACTTC.

This clonotype was counted a few times. The gene calls are TRBV24-1 and TRBJ1-4; D is perhaps TRBD1 (6 bases). The length of the CDR3 is 13 residues. V was trimmed by 7 bases and J by 6 bases, leaving 11 bases between them. Germline V gives CDR1 KGHDR, CDR2 SFDVKD. CDR3: CATSLGGHEKLFF. The CDR3 nucleotides are TGTGCCACCAGCCTCGGGGGGCATGAAAAACTGTTTTTT.

The V gene is TRBV5-6, the J gene TRBJ1-4; 7 bases align to TRBD1. The V and J ends lost 4 bases and 5 bases, in that order; junction bases with no gene match: 2. CDR3 length equals 13 residues. CDR1 and CDR2 (germline): SGHDT, YYEEEE. In nucleotides, the CDR3 is TGTGCCAGCAGCGGGGGACAGAATGAAAAACTGTTTTTT. Translation: CASSGGQNEKLFF.

In its sample, this clonotype was seen a few times. This chain connects TRBV29-1 to TRBJ1-1; TRBD1 might be the D (6 bases). V lost 6 bases, J lost 0 bases, and 20 bases lay in between. The CDR3 extends over 16 amino acids. Germline CDR1 and CDR2: SQVTM and ANQGSEA. CDR3 DNA: TGCAGCGTCGCGAAAGGACAGAGAAGTATGAACACTGAAGCTTTCTTT. Translated, it gives CSVAKGQRSMNTEAFF.

The count of this clonotype is one. The J gene is TRBJ1-5, the V gene TRBV4-1, with D possibly being TRBD1 (6 bases). The CDR3 is 17 amino acids. CDR1 is MGHRA and CDR2 is YSYEKL in the germline V gene. Trimming removed 3 bases at V and 0 bases at J, with 15 bases between. CDR3 bases: TGCGCCAGCAGCCACTATGGGACACCTTATAGCAATCAGCCCCAGCATTTT. It specifies CASSHYGTPYSNQPQHF.